The clone carrying this T cell receptor (beta chain) was recorded many times. Its antigen is as yet unknown. This sample is drawn from a study of early T cells in non-severe SARS-CoV-2 infection. Across the study: Investigators sequenced bulk RNA drawn from unsorted whole blood, and chains remained unpaired.

There are 17 residues in the CDR3. Trimming removed 0 bases at V and 9 bases at J, with 22 bases between. Germline-derived CDR1 and CDR2 are SGHRS and YFSETQ. Individual cDNA molecules were tagged with unique molecular identifiers. TCRdb fed the 5' RACE reads into MiXCR, producing one record per CDR3 protein. The table shows around 40,000 distinct CDR3 sequences, with 5% to 7% occurring only once. Study outcomes and limitations: Database matching using VDJdb favored anti-spike CD8 responses, with private and CD4 specificities left missing.

This sequence was found in an adult who was a healthcare worker with PCR-confirmed SARS-CoV-2 infection or an uninfected control (not recorded which). Sequencing used whole blood. The rearrangement links TRBV5-1 to TRBJ2-1, with D possibly being TRBD1 or TRBD2 (5 bases each). CDR3 sequence (DNA): TGCGCCAGCAGCTTGGATTCGGGGCCTGTGTCCCAGGGTGAGCAGTTCTTC. Protein product: CASSLDSGPVSQGEQFF.